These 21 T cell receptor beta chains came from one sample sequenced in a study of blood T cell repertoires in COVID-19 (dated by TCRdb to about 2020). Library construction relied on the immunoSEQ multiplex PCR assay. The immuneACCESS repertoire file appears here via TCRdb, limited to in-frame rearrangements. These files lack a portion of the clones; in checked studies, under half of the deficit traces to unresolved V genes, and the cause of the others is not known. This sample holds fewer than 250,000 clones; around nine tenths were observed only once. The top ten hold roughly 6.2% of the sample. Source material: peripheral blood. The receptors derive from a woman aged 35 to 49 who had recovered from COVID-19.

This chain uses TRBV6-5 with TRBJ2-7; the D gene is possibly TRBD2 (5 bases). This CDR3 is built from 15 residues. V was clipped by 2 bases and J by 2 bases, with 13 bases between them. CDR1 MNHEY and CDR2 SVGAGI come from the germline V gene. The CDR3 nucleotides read TGTGCCAGCAGTTACGAGGGTACACCGGCCTACGAGCAGTACTTC. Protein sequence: CASSYEGTPAYEQYF.

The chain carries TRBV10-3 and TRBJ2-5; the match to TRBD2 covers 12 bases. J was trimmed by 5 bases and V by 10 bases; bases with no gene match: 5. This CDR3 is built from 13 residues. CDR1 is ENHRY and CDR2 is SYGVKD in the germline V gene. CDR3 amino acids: CATGLAGGETQYF. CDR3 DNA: TGTGCCACGGGACTAGCGGGCGGGGAGACCCAGTACTTC.

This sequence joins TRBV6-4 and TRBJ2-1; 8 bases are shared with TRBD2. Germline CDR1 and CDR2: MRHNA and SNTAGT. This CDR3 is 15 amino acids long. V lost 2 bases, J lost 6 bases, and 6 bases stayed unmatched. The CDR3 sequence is CASSDEREGGNEQFF. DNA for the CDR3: TGTGCCAGCAGTGACGAACGGGAGGGAGGCAATGAGCAGTTCTTC.

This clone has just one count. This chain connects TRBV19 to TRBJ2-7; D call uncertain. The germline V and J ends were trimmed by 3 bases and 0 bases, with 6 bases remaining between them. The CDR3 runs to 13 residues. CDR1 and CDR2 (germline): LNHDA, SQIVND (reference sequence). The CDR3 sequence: CASSIRLSYEQYF. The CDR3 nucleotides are TGTGCCAGTAGTATCAGGCTCTCCTACGAGCAGTACTTC.

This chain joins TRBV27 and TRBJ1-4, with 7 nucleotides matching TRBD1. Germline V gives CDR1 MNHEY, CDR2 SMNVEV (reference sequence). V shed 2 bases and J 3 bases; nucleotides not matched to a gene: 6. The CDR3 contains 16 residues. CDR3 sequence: CASSLGRGRSNEKLFF. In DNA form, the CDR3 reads TGTGCCAGCAGTTTAGGCAGGGGGAGATCTAATGAAAAACTGTTTTTT.

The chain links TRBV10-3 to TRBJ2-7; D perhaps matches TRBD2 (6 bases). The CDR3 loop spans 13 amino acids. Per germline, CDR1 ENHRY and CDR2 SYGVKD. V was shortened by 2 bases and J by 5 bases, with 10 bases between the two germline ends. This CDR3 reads CAISEVGRHEQYF. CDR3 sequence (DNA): TGTGCCATCAGTGAGGTTGGGAGGCACGAGCAGTACTTC.

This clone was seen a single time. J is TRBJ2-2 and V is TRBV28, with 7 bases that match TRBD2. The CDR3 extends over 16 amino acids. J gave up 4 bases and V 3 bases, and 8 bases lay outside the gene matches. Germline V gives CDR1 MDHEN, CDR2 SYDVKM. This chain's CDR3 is CASSLRREWSTGELFF. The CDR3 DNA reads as TGTGCCAGCAGTTTGAGGCGGGAGTGGAGCACCGGGGAGCTGTTTTTT.

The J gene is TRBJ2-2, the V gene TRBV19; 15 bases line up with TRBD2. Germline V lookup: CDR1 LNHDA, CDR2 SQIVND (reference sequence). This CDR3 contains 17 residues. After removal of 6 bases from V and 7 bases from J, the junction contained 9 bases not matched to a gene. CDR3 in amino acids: CASRVPGLAGGNGELFF. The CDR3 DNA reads TGTGCCAGTAGGGTCCCGGGACTAGCGGGAGGCAACGGGGAGCTGTTTTTT. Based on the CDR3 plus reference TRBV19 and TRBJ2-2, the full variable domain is DGGITQSPKYLFRKEGQNVTLSCEQNLNHDAMYWYRQDPGQGLRLIYYSQIVNDFQKGDIAEGYSVSREKKESFPLTVTSAQKNPTAFYLCASRVPGLAGGNGELFFGEGSRLTVL.

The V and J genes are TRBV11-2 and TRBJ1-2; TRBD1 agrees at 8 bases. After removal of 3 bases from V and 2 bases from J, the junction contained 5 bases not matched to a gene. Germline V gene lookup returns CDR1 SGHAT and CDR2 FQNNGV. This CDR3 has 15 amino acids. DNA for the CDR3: TGTGCCAGCAGCTTTCGCCCAGGGGGCAACTATGGCTACACCTTC. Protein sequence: CASSFRPGGNYGYTF.

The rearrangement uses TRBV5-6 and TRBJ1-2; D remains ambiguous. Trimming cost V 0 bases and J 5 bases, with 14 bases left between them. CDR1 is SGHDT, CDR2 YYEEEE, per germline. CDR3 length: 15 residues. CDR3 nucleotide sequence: TGTGCCAGCAGCTTGGGCGGCGTTGTAGCGTATGGCTACACCTTC. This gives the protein CASSLGGVVAYGYTF.

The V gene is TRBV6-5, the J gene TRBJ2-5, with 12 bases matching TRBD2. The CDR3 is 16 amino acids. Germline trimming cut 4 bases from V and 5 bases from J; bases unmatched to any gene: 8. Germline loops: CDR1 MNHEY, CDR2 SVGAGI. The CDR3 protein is CASSSATSGRGETQYF. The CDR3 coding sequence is TGTGCCAGCAGTTCCGCGACTAGCGGGAGAGGGGAGACCCAGTACTTC.

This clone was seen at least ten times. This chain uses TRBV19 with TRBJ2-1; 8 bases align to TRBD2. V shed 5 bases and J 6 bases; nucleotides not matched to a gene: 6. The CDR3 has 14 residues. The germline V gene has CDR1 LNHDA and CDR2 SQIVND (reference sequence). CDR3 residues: CASSFVTSANEQFF. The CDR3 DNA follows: TGTGCCAGTAGTTTCGTGACTAGCGCCAATGAGCAGTTCTTC.

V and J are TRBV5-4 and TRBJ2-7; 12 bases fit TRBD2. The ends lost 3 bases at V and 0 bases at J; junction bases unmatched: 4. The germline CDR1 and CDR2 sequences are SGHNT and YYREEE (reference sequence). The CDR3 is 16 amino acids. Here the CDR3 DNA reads TGTGCCAGCAGCTGGAGGACTAGCGGGGTCTCCTACGAGCAGTACTTC. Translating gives CASSWRTSGVSYEQYF.

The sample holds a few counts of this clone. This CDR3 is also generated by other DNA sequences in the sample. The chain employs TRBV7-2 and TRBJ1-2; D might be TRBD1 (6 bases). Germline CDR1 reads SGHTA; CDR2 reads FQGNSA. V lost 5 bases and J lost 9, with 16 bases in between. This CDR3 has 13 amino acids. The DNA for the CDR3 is TGTGCCAGCAGCGCACACGGACAGCCGCGCTACACCTTC. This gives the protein CASSAHGQPRYTF.

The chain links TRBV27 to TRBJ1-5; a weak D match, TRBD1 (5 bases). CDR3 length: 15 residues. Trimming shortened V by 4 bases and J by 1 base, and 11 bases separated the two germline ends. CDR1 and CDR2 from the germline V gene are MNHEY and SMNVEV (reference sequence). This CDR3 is CASSWGFGSNQPQHF. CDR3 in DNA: TGTGCCAGCAGTTGGGGCTTCGGGAGCAATCAGCCCCAGCATTTT.

DNA of the CDR3: TGTGCCAGCAGGAAACAGGGGGCTGGAGCCAAAAACATTCAGTACTTC. Translation: CASRKQGAGAKNIQYF. The chain combines TRBV7-2 with TRBJ2-4, with 9 bases matching TRBD1. Germline V gene lookup returns CDR1 SGHTA and CDR2 FQGNSA. Losses at the gene ends were 6 bases for V and 0 bases for J; bases not matched to a gene: 6. The CDR3 has 16 residues.

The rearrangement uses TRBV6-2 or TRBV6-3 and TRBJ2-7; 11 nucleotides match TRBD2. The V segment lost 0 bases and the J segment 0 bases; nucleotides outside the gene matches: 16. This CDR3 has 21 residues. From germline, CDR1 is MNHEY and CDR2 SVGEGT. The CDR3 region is CASSYSMATGTSGLSSYEQYF. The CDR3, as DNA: TGTGCCAGCAGTTACTCGATGGCTACCGGGACTAGCGGTTTGAGCTCCTACGAGCAGTACTTC.

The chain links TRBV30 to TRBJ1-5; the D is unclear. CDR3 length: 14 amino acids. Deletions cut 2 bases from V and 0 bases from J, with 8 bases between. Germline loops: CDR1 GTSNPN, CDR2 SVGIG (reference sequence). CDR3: CAWSQIYSNQPQHF. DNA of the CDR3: TGTGCCTGGAGTCAAATCTATAGCAATCAGCCCCAGCATTTT.

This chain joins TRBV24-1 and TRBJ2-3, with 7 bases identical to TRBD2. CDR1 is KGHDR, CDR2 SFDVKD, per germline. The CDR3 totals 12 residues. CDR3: CDEGGEGDTQYF. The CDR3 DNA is TGTGACGAGGGAGGGGAGGGAGATACGCAGTATTTT.

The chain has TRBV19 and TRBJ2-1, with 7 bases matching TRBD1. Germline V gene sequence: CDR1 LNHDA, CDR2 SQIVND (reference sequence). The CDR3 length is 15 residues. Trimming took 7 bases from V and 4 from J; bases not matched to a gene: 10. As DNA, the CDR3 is TGTGCCAGTACCCGAGGGGGCCAGAGGTACAATGAGCAGTTCTTC. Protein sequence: CASTRGGQRYNEQFF.

The CDR3 DNA is TGTGCCAGCAGCTCGGGACTAGCGGGACACAATGAGCAGTTCTTC. Encoded protein: CASSSGLAGHNEQFF. The chain employs TRBV9 and TRBJ2-1; TRBD2 matches 13 bases. Losses at the gene ends were 4 bases for V and 5 bases for J; bases not matched to a gene: 3. CDR1 is SGDLS, CDR2 YYNGEE, per germline. CDR3 length: 15 residues.